The clone carrying this T cell receptor (beta chain) was counted a single time. The sample is drawn from a study of blood T cell repertoires in COVID-19. The wider study: The origin of the acute and convalescent COVID-19 samples was the United States, Italy and Spain. Sources were T cells, B-cell-depleted T cells, or PBMCs; the material itself was cDNA or gDNA.

In the original processing: Counts of nucleated cells, estimated from reference gene primer amplification, were obtained. Repertoires were generated with immunoSEQ multiplex PCR, while TCRdb's copy carries only in-frame clones and drops some. That table gives V, J and clone size, and the DNA gave D and trimming. The sample records about 210,000 clones, 84% being singletons. The sample was peripheral blood. The clonotype comes from a woman between 45 and 60 years old with active or convalescent COVID-19.

The CDR3 loop is CASSVAGGLRDTQYF. The CDR3 nucleotides are TGTGCCAGCAGTGTAGCGGGGGGGCTTCGAGATACGCAGTATTTT. The chain is built from TRBV2 and TRBJ2-3, with 11 bases fitting TRBD2. The CDR3 sequence is 15 residues long. Germline V lookup: CDR1 SNHLY, CDR2 FYNNEI. V lost 4 bases to trimming and J lost 5 bases; unmatched junction nucleotides: 5. Combining the CDR3 with reference TRBV2 and TRBJ2-3 gives the whole variable domain EPEVTQTPSHQVTQMGQEVILRCVPISNHLYFYWYRQILGQKVEFLVSFYNNEISEKSEIFDDQFSVERPDGSNFTLKIRSTKLEDSAMYFCASSVAGGLRDTQYFGPGTRLTVL.